This T cell receptor beta chain was sequenced in a study of blood T cell repertoires in COVID-19. Using immunoSEQ multiplex PCR, the repertoire was profiled, and TCRdb retains in-frame clones only, with some absent. The sample comprises 200,000 to 250,000 clones, approximately 84% of which are singletons, and 1.5% to 2% rests with the top ten. Germline CDR1 and CDR2: SGHRS and YFSETQ. The V end was cut by 0 bases, the J end by 0 bases, with 4 bases between. This CDR3 has 15 residues. The study counted Cohort 3 donors as recovered given two negative PCRs, clearance, or symptom resolution. This TCR was recovered from a man aged 60-69 years who had recovered from COVID-19. The chain recombines TRBV5-1 with TRBJ2-6; the D is unclear. Sample: PBMCs or T cells enriched from blood (not recorded which). This CDR3 reads CASSLDSSGANVLTF. The CDR3 DNA is TGCGCCAGCAGCTTGGACAGCTCTGGGGCCAACGTCCTGACTTTC.